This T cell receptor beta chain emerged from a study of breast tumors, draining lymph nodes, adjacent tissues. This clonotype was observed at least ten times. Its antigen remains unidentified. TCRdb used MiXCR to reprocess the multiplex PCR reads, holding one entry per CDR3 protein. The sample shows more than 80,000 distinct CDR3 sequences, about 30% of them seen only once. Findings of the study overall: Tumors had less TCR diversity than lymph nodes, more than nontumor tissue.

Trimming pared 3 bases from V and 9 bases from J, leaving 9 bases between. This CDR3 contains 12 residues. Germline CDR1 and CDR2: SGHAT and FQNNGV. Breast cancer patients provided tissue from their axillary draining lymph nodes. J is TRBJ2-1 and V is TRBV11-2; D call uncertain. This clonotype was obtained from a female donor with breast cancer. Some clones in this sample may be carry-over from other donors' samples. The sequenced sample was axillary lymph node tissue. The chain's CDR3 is CASSFNLIEQFF. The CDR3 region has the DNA TGTGCCAGCAGCTTTAATCTCATTGAGCAGTTCTTC.